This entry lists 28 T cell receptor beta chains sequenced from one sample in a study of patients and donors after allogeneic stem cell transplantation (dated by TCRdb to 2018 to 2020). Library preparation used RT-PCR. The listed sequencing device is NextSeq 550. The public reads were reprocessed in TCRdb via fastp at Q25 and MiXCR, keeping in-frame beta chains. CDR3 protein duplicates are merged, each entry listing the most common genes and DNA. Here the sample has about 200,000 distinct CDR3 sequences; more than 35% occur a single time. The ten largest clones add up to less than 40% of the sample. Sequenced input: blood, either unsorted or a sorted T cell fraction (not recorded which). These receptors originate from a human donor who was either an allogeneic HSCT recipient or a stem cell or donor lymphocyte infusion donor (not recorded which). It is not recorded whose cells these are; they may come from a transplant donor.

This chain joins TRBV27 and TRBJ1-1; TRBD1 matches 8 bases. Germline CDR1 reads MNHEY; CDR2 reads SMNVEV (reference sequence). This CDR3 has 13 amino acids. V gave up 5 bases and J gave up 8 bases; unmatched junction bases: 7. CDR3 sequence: CASSPSGGGEAFF. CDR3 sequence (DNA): TGTGCCAGCAGTCCTTCAGGGGGCGGAGAAGCTTTCTTT.

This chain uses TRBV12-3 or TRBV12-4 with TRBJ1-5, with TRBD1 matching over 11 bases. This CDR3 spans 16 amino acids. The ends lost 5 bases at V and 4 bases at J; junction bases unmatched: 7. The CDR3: CASSPGDRGENQPQHF. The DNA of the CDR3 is TGTGCCAGCAGTCCCGGGGACAGGGGGGAAAATCAGCCCCAGCATTTT.

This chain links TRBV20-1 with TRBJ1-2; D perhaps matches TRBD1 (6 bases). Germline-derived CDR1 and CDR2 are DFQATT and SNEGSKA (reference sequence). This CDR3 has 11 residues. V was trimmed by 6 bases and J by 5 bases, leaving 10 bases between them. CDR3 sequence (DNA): TGCAGTGCGGAAACAGGGTATGGCTACACCTTC. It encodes CSAETGYGYTF.

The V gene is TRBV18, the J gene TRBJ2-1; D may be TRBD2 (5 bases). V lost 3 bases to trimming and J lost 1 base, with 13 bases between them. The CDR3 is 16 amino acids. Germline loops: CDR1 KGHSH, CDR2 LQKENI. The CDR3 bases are TGTGCCAGCTCACCCCAGGACTTCCCTTCCTACAATGAGCAGTTCTTC. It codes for CASSPQDFPSYNEQFF.

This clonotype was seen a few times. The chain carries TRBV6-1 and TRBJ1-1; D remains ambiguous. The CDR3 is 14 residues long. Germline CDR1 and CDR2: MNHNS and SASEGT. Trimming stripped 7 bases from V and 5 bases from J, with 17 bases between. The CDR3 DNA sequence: TGTGCCAGCACCGAGGTGGGGTCACGGACTGAAGCTTTCTTT. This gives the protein CASTEVGSRTEAFF.

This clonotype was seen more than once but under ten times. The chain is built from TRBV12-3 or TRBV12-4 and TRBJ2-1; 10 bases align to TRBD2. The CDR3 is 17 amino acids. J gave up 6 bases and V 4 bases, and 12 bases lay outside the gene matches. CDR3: CASSSTLAGELSNEQFF. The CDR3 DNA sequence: TGTGCCAGCAGTTCAACCCTAGCGGGAGAACTCTCCAATGAGCAGTTCTTC.

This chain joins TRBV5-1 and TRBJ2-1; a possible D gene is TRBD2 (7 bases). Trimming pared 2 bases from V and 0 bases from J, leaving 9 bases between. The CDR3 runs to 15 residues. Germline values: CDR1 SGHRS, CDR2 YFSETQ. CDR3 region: CASSLRGGSYNEQFF. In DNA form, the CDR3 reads TGCGCCAGCAGCTTAAGGGGGGGCTCCTACAATGAGCAGTTCTTC.

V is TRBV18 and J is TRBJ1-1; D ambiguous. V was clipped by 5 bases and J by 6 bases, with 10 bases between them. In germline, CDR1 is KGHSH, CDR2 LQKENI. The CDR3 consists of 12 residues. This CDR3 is CASSSNRAEAFF. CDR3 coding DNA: TGTGCCAGCTCATCGAATAGAGCTGAAGCTTTCTTT. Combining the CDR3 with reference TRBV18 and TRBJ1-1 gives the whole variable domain NAGVMQNPRHLVRRRGQEARLRCSPMKGHSHVYWYRQLPEEGLKFMVYLQKENIIDESGMPKERFSAEFPKEGPSILRIQQVVRGDSAAYFCASSSNRAEAFFGQGTRLTVV.

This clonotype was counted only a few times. CDR3 DNA sequence: TGTGCCAGCAGCATAACCGGGACAGGGGTGTATAATTCACCCCTCCACTTT. Translated, it gives CASSITGTGVYNSPLHF. This chain links TRBV9 with TRBJ1-6; TRBD1 agrees at 10 bases. CDR3 length: 17 amino acids. V lost 4 bases, J lost 4 bases, and 8 bases stayed unmatched. The germline CDR1 and CDR2 sequences are SGDLS and YYNGEE.

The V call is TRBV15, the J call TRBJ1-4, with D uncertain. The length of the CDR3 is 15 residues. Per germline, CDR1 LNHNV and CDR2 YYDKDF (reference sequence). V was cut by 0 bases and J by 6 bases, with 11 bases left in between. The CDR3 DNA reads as TGTGCCACCAGCAGAGAGGGTAGTGGAGATGAAAAACTGTTTTTT. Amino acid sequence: CATSREGSGDEKLFF.

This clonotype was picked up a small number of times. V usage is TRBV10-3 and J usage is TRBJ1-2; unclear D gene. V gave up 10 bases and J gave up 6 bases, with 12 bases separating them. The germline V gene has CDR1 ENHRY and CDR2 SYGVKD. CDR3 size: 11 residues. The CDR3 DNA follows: TGTGCCACTACGGGGTCCGATGGCTACACCTTC. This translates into CATTGSDGYTF.

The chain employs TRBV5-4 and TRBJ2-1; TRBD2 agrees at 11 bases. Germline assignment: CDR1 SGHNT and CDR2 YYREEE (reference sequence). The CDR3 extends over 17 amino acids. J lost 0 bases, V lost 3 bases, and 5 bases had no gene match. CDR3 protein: CASSSFTSGSSYNEQFF. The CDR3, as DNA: TGTGCCAGCAGCTCCTTCACTAGCGGGAGCTCCTACAATGAGCAGTTCTTC.

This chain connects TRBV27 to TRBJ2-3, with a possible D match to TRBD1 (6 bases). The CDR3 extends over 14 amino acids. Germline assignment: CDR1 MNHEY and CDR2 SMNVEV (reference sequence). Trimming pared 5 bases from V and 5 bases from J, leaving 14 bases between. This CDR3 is CASSIWEQGDTQYF. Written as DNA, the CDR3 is TGTGCCAGCAGTATATGGGAACAGGGAGATACGCAGTATTTT.

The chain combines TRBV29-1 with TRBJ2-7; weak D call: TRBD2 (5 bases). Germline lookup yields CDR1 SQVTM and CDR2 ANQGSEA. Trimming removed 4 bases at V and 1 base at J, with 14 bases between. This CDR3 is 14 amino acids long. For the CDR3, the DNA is TGCAGCGTTGGGTCTGGCGGGCTTTCCTACGAGCAGTACTTC. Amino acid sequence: CSVGSGGLSYEQYF.

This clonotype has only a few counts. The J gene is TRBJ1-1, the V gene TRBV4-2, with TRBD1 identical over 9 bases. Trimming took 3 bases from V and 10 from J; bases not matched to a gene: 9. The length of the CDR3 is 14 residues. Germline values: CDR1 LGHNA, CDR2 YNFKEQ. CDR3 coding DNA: TGTGCCAGCAGCCAGACTGGGACAGGGAATGGAGCTTTCTTT. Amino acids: CASSQTGTGNGAFF.

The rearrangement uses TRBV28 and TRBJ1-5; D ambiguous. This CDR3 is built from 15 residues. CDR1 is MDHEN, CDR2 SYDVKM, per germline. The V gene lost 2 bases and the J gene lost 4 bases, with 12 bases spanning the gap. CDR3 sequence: CASSLSGRINQPQHF. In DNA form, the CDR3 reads TGTGCCAGCAGTTTAAGTGGACGGATAAATCAGCCCCAGCATTTT.

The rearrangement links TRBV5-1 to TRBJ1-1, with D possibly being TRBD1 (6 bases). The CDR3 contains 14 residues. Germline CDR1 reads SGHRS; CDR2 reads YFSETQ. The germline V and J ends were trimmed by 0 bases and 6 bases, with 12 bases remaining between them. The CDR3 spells CASSLDREWPEAFF. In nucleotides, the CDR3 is TGCGCCAGCAGCTTGGACAGGGAATGGCCTGAAGCTTTCTTT.

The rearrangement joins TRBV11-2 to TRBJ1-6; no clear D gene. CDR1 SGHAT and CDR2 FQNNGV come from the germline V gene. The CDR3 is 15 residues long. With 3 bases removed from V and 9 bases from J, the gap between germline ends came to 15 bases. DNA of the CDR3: TGTGCCAGCAGCTTCAGGACGCCACTCCCTTCACCCCTCCACTTT. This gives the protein CASSFRTPLPSPLHF.

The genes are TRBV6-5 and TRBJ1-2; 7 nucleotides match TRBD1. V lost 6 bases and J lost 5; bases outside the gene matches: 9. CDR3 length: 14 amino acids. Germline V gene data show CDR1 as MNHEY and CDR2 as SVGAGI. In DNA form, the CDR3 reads TGTGCCAGCAGGGCCAGGGGGACGGGGTATGGCTACACCTTC. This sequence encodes CASRARGTGYGYTF.

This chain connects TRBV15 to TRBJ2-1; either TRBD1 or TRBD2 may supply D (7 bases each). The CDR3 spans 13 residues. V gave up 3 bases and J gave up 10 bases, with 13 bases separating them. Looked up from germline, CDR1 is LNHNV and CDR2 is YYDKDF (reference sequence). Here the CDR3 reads CATSSDRDYEQFF. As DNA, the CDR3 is TGTGCCACCAGCAGTGACAGGGACTACGAGCAGTTCTTC.

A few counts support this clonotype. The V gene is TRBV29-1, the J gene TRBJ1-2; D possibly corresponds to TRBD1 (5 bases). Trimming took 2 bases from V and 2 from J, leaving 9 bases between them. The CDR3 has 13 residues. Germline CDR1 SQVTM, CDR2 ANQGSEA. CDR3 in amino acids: CSVESRGNYGYTF. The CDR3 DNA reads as TGCAGCGTTGAATCCCGGGGGAACTATGGCTACACCTTC.

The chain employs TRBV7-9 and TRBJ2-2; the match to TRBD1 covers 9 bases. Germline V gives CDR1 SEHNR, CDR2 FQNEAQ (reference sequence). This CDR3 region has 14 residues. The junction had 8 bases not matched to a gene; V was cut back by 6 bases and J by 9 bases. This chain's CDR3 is CASSQPGQGRELFF. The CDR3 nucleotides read TGTGCCAGCAGTCAACCGGGACAGGGCCGGGAGCTGTTTTTT.

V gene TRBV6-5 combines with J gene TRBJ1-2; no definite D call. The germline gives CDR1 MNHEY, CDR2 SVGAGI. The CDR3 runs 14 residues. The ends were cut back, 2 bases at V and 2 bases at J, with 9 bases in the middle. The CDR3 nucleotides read TGTGCCAGCAGTTACCTACCCGTGAACTATGGCTACACCTTC. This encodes CASSYLPVNYGYTF.

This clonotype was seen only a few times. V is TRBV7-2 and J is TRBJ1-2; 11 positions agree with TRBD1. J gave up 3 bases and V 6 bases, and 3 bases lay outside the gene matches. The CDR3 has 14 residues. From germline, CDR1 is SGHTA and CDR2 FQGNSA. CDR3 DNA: TGTGCCAGCAGTCGGACAGGGGGCTACTATGGCTACACCTTC. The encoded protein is CASSRTGGYYGYTF.

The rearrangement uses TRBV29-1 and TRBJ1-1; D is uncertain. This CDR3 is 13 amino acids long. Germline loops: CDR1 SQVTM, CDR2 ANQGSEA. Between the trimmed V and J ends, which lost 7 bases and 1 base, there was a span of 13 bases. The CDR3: CSAEDPANTEAFF. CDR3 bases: TGCAGCGCAGAGGACCCGGCGAACACTGAAGCTTTCTTT.

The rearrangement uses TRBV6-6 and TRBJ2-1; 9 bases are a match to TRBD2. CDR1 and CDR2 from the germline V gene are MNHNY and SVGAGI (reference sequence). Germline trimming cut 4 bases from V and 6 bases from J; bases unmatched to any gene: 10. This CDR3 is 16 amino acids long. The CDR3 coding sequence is TGTGCCAGCAGTTCCTATTCGGCGGGAGGGCTCAATGAGCAGTTCTTC. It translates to CASSSYSAGGLNEQFF.

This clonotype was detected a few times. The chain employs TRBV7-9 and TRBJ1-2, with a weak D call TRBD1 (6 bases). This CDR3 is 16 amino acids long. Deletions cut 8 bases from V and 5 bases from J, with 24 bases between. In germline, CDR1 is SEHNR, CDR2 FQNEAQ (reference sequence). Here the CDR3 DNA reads TGTGCCAGCTCTTCGGTGAAGTACAGGGACGGGTATGGCTACACCTTC. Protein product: CASSSVKYRDGYGYTF.

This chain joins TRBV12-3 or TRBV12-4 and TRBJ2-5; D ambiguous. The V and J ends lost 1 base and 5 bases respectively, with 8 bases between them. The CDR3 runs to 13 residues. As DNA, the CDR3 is TGTGCCAGCAGTTTAGGAGCTCGTGAGACCCAGTACTTC. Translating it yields CASSLGARETQYF.